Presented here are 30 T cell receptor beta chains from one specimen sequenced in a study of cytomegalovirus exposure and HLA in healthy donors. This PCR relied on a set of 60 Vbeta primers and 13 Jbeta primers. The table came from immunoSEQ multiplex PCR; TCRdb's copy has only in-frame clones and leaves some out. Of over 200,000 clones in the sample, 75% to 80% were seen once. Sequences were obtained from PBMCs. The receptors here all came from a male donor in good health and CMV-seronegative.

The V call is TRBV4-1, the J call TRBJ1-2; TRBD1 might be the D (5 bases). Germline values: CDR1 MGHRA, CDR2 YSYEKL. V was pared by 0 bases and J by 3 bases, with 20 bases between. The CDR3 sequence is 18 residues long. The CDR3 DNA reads TGCGCCAGCAGCCAAGATCAGGGTTCCCATCTGAGCTACTATGGCTACACCTTC. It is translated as CASSQDQGSHLSYYGYTF.

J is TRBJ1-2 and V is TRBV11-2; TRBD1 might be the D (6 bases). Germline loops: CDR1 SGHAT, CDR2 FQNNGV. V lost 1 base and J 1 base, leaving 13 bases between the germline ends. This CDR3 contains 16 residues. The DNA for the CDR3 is TGTGCCAGCAGCTTAGGGGGAACAGGGAGTAACTATGGCTACACCTTC. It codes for CASSLGGTGSNYGYTF.

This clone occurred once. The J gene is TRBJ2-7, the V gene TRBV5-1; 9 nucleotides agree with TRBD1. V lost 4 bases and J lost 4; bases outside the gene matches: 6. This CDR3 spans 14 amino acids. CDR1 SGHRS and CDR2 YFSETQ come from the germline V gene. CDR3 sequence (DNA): TGCGCCAGCAGCACCGGGACAGGGTATTACGAGCAGTACTTC. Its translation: CASSTGTGYYEQYF.

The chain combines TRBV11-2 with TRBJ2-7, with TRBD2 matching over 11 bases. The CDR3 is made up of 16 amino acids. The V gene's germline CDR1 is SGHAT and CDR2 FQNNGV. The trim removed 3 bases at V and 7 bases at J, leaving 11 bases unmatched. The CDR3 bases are TGTGCCAGCAGCTTCGGGAGACTAGCGGGGATTTGGGAGCAGTACTTC. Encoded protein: CASSFGRLAGIWEQYF.

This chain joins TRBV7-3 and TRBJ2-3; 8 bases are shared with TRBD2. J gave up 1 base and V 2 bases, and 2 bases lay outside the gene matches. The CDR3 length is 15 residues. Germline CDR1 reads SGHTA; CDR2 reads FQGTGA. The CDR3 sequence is CASSLLAGRTDTQYF. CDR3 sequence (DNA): TGTGCCAGCAGCTTATTAGCGGGGCGCACAGATACGCAGTATTTT. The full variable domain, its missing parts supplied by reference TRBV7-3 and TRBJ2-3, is GAGVSQTPSNKVTEKGKYVELRCDPISGHTALYWYRQSLGQGPEFLIYFQGTGAADDSGLPNDRFFAVRPEGSVSTLKIQRTERGDSAVYLCASSLLAGRTDTQYFGPGTRLTVL.

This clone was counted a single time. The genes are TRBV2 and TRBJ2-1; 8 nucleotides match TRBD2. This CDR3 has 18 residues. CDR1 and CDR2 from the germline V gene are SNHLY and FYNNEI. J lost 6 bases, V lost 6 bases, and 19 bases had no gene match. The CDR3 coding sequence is TGTGCCAGCAGCCCGGCCCCCCCGAGCGGGGGCGTCGGCAATGAGCAGTTCTTC. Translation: CASSPAPPSGGVGNEQFF.

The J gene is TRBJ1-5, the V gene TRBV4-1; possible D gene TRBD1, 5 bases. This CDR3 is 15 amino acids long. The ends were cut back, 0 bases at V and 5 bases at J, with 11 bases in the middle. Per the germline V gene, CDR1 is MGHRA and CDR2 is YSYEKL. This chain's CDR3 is CASSQDRWGDQPQHF. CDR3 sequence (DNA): TGCGCCAGCAGCCAAGATAGATGGGGGGATCAGCCCCAGCATTTT.

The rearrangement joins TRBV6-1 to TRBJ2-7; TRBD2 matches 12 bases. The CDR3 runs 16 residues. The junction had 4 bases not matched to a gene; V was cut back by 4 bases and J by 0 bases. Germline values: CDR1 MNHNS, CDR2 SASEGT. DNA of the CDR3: TGTGCCAGCAGTGCCCAGACTAGCGGGGGCTCCTACGAGCAGTACTTC. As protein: CASSAQTSGGSYEQYF.

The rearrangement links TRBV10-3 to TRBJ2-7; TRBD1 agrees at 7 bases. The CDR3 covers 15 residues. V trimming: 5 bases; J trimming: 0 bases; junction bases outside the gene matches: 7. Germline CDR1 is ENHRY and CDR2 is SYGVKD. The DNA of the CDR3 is TGTGCCATCAGTACAGGGACAGCAAGCTCCTACGAGCAGTACTTC. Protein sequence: CAISTGTASSYEQYF.

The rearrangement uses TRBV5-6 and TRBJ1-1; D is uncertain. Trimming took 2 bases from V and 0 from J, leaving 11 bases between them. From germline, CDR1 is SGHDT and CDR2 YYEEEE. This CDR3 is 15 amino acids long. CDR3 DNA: TGTGCCAGCAGCTTCGGTTGGGCCTTGAACACTGAAGCTTTCTTT. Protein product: CASSFGWALNTEAFF.

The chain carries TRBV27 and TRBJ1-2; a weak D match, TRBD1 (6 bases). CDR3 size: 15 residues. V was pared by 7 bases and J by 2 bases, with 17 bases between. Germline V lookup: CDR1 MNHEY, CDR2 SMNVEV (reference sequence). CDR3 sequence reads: CASTPAAGVNYGYTF. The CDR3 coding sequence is TGTGCCAGCACCCCGGCGGCAGGGGTGAACTATGGCTACACCTTC.

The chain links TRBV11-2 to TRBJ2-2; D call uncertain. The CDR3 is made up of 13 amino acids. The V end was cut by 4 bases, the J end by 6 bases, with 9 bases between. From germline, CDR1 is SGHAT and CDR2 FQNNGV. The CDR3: CASSSGRAGELFF. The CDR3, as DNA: TGTGCCAGCAGCTCCGGCCGGGCCGGGGAGCTGTTTTTT.

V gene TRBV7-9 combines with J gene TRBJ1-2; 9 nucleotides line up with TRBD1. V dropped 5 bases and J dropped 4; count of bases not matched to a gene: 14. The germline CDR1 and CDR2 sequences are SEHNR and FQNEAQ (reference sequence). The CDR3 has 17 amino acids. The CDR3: CASSPFRGTGITYGYTF. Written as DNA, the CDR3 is TGTGCCAGCAGCCCTTTCCGGGGGACAGGGATCACCTATGGCTACACCTTC. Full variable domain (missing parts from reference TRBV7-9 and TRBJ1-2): DTGVSQNPRHKITKRGQNVTFRCDPISEHNRLYWYRQTLGQGPEFLTYFQNEAQLEKSRLLSDRFSAERPKGSFSTLEIQRTEQGDSAMYLCASSPFRGTGITYGYTFGSGTRLTVV.

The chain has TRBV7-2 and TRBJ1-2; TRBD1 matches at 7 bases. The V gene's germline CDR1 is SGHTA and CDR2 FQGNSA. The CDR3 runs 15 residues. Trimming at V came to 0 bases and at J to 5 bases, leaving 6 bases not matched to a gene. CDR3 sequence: CASSLATGEVYGYTF. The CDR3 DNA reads TGTGCCAGCAGCTTAGCTACAGGGGAGGTATATGGCTACACCTTC.

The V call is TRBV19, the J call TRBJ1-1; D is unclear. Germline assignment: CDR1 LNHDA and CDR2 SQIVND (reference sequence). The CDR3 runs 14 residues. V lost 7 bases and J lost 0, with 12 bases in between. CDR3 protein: CASISRHMNTEAFF. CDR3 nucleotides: TGTGCCAGTATATCGCGACACATGAACACTGAAGCTTTCTTT.

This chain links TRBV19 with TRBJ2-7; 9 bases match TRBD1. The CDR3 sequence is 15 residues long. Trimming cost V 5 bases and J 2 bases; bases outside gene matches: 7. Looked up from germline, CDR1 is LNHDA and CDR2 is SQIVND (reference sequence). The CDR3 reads CASSPTTGGTYEQYF. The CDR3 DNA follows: TGTGCCAGTAGTCCAACGACAGGGGGGACCTACGAGCAGTACTTC.

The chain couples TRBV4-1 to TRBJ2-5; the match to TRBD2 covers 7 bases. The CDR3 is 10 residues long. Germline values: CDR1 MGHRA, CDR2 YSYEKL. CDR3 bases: TGCGCGGCGGGGGAGGAGACCCAGTACTTC. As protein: CAAGEETQYF.

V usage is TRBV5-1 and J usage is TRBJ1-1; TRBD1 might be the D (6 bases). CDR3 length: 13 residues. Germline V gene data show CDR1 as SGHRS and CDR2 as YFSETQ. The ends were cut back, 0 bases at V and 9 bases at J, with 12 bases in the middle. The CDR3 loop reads CASSLGTDNQAFF. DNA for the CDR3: TGCGCCAGCAGCTTGGGGACAGATAACCAAGCTTTCTTT.

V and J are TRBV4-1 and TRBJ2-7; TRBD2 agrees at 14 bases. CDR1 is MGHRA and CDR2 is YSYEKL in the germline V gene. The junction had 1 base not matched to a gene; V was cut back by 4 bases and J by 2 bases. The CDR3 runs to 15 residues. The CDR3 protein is CASSRLAGGPYEQYF. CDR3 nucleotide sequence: TGCGCCAGCAGCCGACTAGCGGGGGGGCCCTACGAGCAGTACTTC.

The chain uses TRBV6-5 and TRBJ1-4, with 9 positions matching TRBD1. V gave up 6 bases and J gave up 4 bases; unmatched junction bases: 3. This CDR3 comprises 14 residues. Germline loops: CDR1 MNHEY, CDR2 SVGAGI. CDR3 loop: CASSRDRVNEKLFF. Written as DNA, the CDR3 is TGTGCCAGCAGCCGGGACAGGGTTAATGAAAAACTGTTTTTT.

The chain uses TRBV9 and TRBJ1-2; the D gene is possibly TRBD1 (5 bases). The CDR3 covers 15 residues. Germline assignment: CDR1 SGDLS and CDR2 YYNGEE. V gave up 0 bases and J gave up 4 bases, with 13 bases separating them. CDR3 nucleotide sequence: TGTGCCAGCAGCGTAGGCGGTTGGGGGGGCTATGGCTACACCTTC. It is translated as CASSVGGWGGYGYTF.

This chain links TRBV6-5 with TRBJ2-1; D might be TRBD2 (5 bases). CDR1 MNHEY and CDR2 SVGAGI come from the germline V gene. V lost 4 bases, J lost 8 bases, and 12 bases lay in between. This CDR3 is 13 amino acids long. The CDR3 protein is CASSSPLEDEQFF. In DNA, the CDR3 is TGTGCCAGCAGTTCCCCACTAGAGGATGAGCAGTTCTTC.

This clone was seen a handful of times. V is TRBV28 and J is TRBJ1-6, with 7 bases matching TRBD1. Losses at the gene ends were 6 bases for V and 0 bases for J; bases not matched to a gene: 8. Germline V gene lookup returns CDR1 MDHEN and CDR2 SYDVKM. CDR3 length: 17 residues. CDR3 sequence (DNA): TGTGCCAGCAGGGGGCTACAGGGGCTCTCCTATAATTCACCCCTCCACTTT. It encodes CASRGLQGLSYNSPLHF.

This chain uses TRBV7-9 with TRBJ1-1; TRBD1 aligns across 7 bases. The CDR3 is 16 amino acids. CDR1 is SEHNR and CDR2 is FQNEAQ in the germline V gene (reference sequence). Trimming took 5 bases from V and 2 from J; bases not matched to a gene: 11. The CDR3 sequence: CASSLRPGQLNTEAFF. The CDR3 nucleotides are TGTGCCAGCAGCCTCAGACCGGGACAGCTAAACACTGAAGCTTTCTTT.

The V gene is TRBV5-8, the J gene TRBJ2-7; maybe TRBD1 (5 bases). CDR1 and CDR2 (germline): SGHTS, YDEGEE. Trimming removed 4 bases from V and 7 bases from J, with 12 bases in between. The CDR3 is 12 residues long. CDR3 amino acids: CASSQGQDEQYF. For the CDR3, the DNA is TGTGCCAGCAGCCAGGGTCAGGATGAGCAGTACTTC.

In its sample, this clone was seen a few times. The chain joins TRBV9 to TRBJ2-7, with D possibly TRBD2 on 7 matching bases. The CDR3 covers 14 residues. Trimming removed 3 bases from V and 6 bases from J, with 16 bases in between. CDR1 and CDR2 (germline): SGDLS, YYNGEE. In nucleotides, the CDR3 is TGTGCCAGCAGCGCCGGAGGGGGGGGGTCCGAGCAGTACTTC. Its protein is CASSAGGGGSEQYF.

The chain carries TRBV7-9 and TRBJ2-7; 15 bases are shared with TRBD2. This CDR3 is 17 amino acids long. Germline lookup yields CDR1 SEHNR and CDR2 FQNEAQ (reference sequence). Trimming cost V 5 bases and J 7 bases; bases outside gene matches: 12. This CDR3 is CASSIRGTSGRFHEQYF. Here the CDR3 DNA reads TGTGCCAGCAGCATCCGCGGGACTAGCGGGAGGTTTCATGAGCAGTACTTC.

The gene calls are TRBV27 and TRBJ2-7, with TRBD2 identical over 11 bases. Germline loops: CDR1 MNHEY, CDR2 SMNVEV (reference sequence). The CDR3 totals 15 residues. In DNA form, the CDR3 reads TGTGCGGGTGCCAGCCCCGGACTAGCGGGTTGCGAGCAGTACTTC. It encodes CAGASPGLAGCEQYF.

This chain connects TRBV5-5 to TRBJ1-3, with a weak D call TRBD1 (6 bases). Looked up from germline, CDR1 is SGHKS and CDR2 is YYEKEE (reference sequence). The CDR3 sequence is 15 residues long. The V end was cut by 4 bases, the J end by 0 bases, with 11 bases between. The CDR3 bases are TGTGCCAGCAGCATACTCAGGGGCTCTGGAAACACCATATATTTT. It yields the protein CASSILRGSGNTIYF.

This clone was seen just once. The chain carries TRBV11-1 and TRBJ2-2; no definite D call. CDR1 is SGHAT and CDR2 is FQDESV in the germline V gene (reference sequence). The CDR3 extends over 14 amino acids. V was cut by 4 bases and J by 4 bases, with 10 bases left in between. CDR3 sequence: CASSSILPTGELFF. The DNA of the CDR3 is TGTGCCAGCAGCTCTATATTGCCCACCGGGGAGCTGTTTTTT.